This T cell receptor beta chain was retrieved from a study of cytomegalovirus exposure and HLA in healthy donors. Study-level findings and limits: Reported results showed that the classifier diagnosed cytomegalovirus status with high specificity and sensitivity. TCR beta chains numbering some 160 were designated cytomegalovirus-associated. As a later analysis showed, several of the most significant clusters appeared to be linked to common viral pathogens. A later analysis, which compared TCR beta chains of equal frequency, found the HLA-associated ones more clonally expanded.

As concerns this clone: Its specificity is not known.

From germline, CDR1 is MDHEN and CDR2 SYDVKM. The V and J ends lost 6 bases and 7 bases respectively, with 6 bases between them. CDR3 length: 11 residues. The PCR contained 60 Vbeta and 13 Jbeta primers. TCRdb's copy holds only in-frame clones and misses some; the assay was immunoSEQ multiplex PCR. The sample carries about 130,000 clones, 75% to 90% recorded once. V usage is TRBV28 and J usage is TRBJ2-2, with D hard to call. Sequenced sample: PBMCs. The clonotype originates from a woman in her forties or fifties in good health and CMV-seropositive. Written as DNA, the CDR3 is TGTGCCAGCAGGCGCCGCGGGGAGCTGTTTTTT. It encodes CASRRRGELFF.